Shown below are 26 T cell receptor beta chains from a single sample sequenced in a study of CD4 and CD8 cells across lung adenocarcinoma regions. TCRdb reprocessed the PCR reads with MiXCR, giving one entry per CDR3 protein. The top ten clones hold about a fifth of a sample with about 23,000 distinct CDR3 sequences, around 52% of them seen once. Material for sequencing was CD4+ T cells from the center of a lung tumor. These TCRs come from a male donor with lung adenocarcinoma. The CD4 and CD8 labels of this study may be unreliable.

This clonotype was detected once. The V gene is TRBV4-1, the J gene TRBJ2-6; no reliable D call. The CDR3 totals 15 residues. Looked up from germline, CDR1 is MGHRA and CDR2 is YSYEKL. The V gene lost 7 bases and the J gene lost 0 bases, with 10 bases spanning the gap. The CDR3 sequence: CASTASSSGANVLTF. The CDR3 DNA reads as TGCGCCAGCACGGCCAGCAGCTCTGGGGCCAACGTCCTGACTTTC.

The gene calls are TRBV6-1 and TRBJ2-5; D perhaps matches TRBD1 (6 bases). This CDR3 is built from 10 residues. V lost 6 bases, J lost 11 bases, and 10 bases lay in between. Germline V lookup: CDR1 MNHNS, CDR2 SASEGT. The CDR3 DNA is TGTGCCAGCAGGCGGACAGAGCAGTACTTC. It is translated as CASRRTEQYF.

In its sample, this clonotype was seen many times. The junction departs from the called germline gene at one end, perhaps through a read error. J is TRBJ2-5 and V is TRBV7-7; tentative D call: TRBD1 (6 bases). The CDR3 runs to 13 residues. Looked up from germline, CDR1 is SSHAT and CDR2 is FNYEAQ (reference sequence). CDR3 in DNA: TGTGCTAGCAGCTTAAGCAGGGGTGAGACCCAGTACTTC. Encoded protein: CASSLSRGETQYF. Using reference TRBV7-7 and TRBJ2-5 for the parts outside the CDR3, the full variable domain is GAGVSQSPRYKVTKRGQDVTLRCDPISSHATLYWYQQALGQGPEFLTYFNYEAQPDKSGLPSDRFSAERPEGSISTLTIQRTEQRDSAMYRCASSLSRGETQYFGPGTRLLVL.

Remarks on this clonotype: A much larger clone differs from this one at a single base, so this may be a read error. The chain couples TRBV10-3 to TRBJ2-5; perhaps TRBD2 as D (5 bases). The DNA end is a closer match to TRBJ2-1, so the J assignment may be wrong. The CDR3 consists of 15 residues. The V gene's germline CDR1 is ENHRY and CDR2 SYGVKD. The CDR3 nucleotides are TGTGCCATCAGTGAGACGGATCTAGCCAAAAACATTCAGTTCTTC. It codes for CAISETDLAKNIQFF.

This rearrangement joins TRBV6-5 to TRBJ1-1, with D perhaps TRBD1 (5 bases). This CDR3 has 15 residues. Germline-derived CDR1 and CDR2 are MNHEY and SVGAGI. Trimming stripped 2 bases from V and 5 bases from J, with 15 bases between. CDR3 region: CASSYVGTPGTEAFF. The CDR3 DNA follows: TGTGCCAGCAGTTACGTGGGGACTCCGGGGACTGAAGCTTTCTTT.

Sample share makes this clonotype medium-sized. The J gene is TRBJ2-1, the V gene TRBV10-1; 10 bases match TRBD1. The J call is uncertain, as TRBJ2-7 better fits the DNA end. Germline CDR1 and CDR2: WNHNN and SYGVQD (reference sequence). The CDR3 length is 12 residues. The CDR3 DNA reads as TGCGCCAGCAGAGGGACAGGGGACGAGCAGTACTTC. This gives the protein CASRGTGDEQYF.

Many counts were recorded for this clonotype. The chain carries TRBV10-1 and TRBJ2-5; D is unclear. V lost 8 bases and J 2 bases, leaving 12 bases between the germline ends. The CDR3 covers 13 residues. Germline loops: CDR1 WNHNN, CDR2 SYGVQD (reference sequence). CDR3 DNA sequence: TGCGCCAGCCAAAGGACCTTACAAGAGACCCAGTACTTC. Translating it yields CASQRTLQETQYF.

This clonotype was observed a few times. The chain has TRBV10-3 and TRBJ2-3, with TRBD2 as a possible D gene (6 bases). CDR1 and CDR2 from the germline V gene are ENHRY and SYGVKD. The ends were cut back, 9 bases at V and 10 bases at J, with 26 bases in the middle. The CDR3 extends over 15 amino acids. The CDR3 here is CAMGLQAVSTEAQYF. As DNA, the CDR3 is TGTGCCATGGGACTCCAGGCTGTGAGTACAGAGGCGCAGTATTTT.

On this clonotype: A read error may explain this, as a much larger clone is one base away. The genes are TRBV6-2 or TRBV6-3 and TRBJ2-1; weak D call: TRBD2 (5 bases). Germline CDR1 MNHEY, CDR2 SVGEGT. The V end was cut by 7 bases, the J end by 13 bases, with 23 bases between. The CDR3 is made up of 14 amino acids. The CDR3 DNA is TGTGCCAGCACAACTAGGCTAGGCGGAGAGACCCAGTTCTTC. Its translation is CASTTRLGGETQFF.

This rearrangement joins TRBV25-1 to TRBJ2-3; 7 bases line up with TRBD1. Germline V lookup: CDR1 MGHDK, CDR2 SYGVNS. The CDR3 covers 17 residues. Germline trimming cut 8 bases from V and 2 bases from J; bases unmatched to any gene: 16. The CDR3 DNA is TGTGCCAGCTCGGTGGGGCTCGTTAGGGGGCACACAGATACGCAGTATTTT. Amino acids: CASSVGLVRGHTDTQYF.

The chain is built from TRBV29-1 and TRBJ2-5; 11 bases are shared with TRBD1. The J call is in doubt because the DNA end fits TRBJ2-7 better. Germline lookup yields CDR1 SQVTM and CDR2 ANQGSEA. The CDR3 consists of 14 residues. CDR3 amino acids: CSVGGTGGDYEQYF. Here the CDR3 DNA reads TGCAGCGTTGGAGGGACAGGGGGGGACTACGAGCAGTACTTC.

About this clonotype itself: An end of the junction differs from the germline gene, which may be a read error. The rearrangement joins TRBV6-1 to TRBJ2-4; possible D gene TRBD2, 6 bases. There are 19 residues in the CDR3. Germline CDR1 and CDR2: MNHNS and SASEGT. The CDR3 coding sequence is TGTGCCAGCAGTGAATTCGCCGGGCGCGGGATCTTAGACAAAAACACTCAGTACTTC. It encodes CASSEFAGRGILDKNTQYF.

In its sample, this clonotype was seen a few times. The rearrangement links TRBV14 to TRBJ2-3; D remains unclear. V was pared by 4 bases and J by 2 bases, with 10 bases between. The CDR3 sequence is 14 residues long. Looked up from germline, CDR1 is SGHDN and CDR2 is FVKESK. The CDR3 DNA reads TGTGCCAGCAGCCTCTGGAGTGTCACAGATACGCAGTATTTT. Protein: CASSLWSVTDTQYF.

The rearrangement links TRBV6-1 to TRBJ2-1; D is possibly TRBD2 (5 bases). This CDR3 is built from 17 residues. Germline CDR1 is MNHNS and CDR2 is SASEGT. Deletions cut 6 bases from V and 13 bases from J, with 31 bases between. CDR3 nucleotide sequence: TGTGCCAGCAGGGCCTACTCCGGACTCGAGGCCAAAAACATTCAGTTCTTC. It translates to CASRAYSGLEAKNIQFF.

This clonotype turned up a few times. The chain employs TRBV4-1 and TRBJ1-6; D is ambiguous. There are 14 residues in the CDR3. The germline V and J ends were trimmed by 3 bases and 8 bases, with 11 bases remaining between them. Germline V gives CDR1 MGHRA, CDR2 YSYEKL. The CDR3 reads CASSQRTVDSPLHF. Written as DNA, the CDR3 is TGCGCCAGCAGCCAGAGGACGGTTGATTCACCCCTCCACTTT.

V gene TRBV6-1 combines with J gene TRBJ2-3; D remains ambiguous. Trimming left V 6 bases short and J 15 bases short, with 19 bases between. CDR1 and CDR2 from the germline V gene are MNHNS and SASEGT. The CDR3 is 12 residues long. The CDR3 coding sequence is TGTGCCAGCAGACCCGATTCCTCCCCAGCCTATTTT. Protein product: CASRPDSSPAYF.

Here the CDR3 DNA reads TGTGCGGGGAGGTTAGGGAAAAACACGCAGTATTTT. Its translation: CAGRLGKNTQYF. V usage is TRBV12-3 or TRBV12-4 and J usage is TRBJ2-3, with a tentative D call TRBD2 (6 bases). The CDR3 spans 12 residues.

This clonotype came up many times. The chain has TRBV12-5 and TRBJ2-1, with a possible D match to TRBD2 (6 bases). This CDR3 comprises 14 residues. With 7 bases removed from V and 8 bases from J, the gap between germline ends came to 18 bases. Germline V lookup: CDR1 LGHNT, CDR2 FRNRAP. The CDR3 sequence: CASAQGAGTDEQFF. In DNA, the CDR3 is TGTGCTAGTGCCCAGGGTGCGGGAACGGATGAGCAGTTCTTC.

Only a few counts were recorded for this clonotype. The germline gene is not matched at one end of the junction; a read error may be the cause. The V call is TRBV27, the J call TRBJ2-1; TRBD1 or TRBD2 may be the D gene (5 bases each). This CDR3 region has 11 residues. Per the germline V gene, CDR1 is MNHEY and CDR2 is SMNVEV (reference sequence). CDR3 sequence: CASSSGTESYF. In DNA form, the CDR3 reads TGTGCCAGCAGTTCCGGGACCGAGTCTTACTTC.

By frequency in the sample, this clonotype is medium-sized. The rearrangement uses TRBV7-2 and TRBJ2-1, with 10 bases matching TRBD2. The CDR3 sequence is 16 residues long. V lost 0 bases and J lost 8; bases outside the gene matches: 7. Per germline, CDR1 SGHTA and CDR2 FQGNSA. The CDR3 sequence is CASSLAPSGSRYEQFF. In DNA form, the CDR3 reads TGTGCCAGCAGCTTAGCCCCTAGCGGGAGTAGATATGAGCAGTTCTTC. The variable domain in full, completed from reference TRBV7-2 and TRBJ2-1, reads GAGVSQSPSNKVTEKGKDVELRCDPISGHTALYWYRQSLGQGLEFLIYFQGNSAPDKSGLPSDRFSAERTGGSVSTLTIQRTQQEDSAVYLCASSLAPSGSRYEQFFGPGTRLTVL.

This clonotype was detected a few times. This sequence joins TRBV6-1 and TRBJ2-5; 7 nucleotides match TRBD2. J gave up 9 bases and V 2 bases, and 6 bases lay outside the gene matches. Germline CDR1 is MNHNS and CDR2 is SASEGT. CDR3 length equals 13 residues. CDR3 DNA: TGTGCCAGCAGTGAAATCCGGGGGGAGTCCCAGTACTTC. Amino acid sequence: CASSEIRGESQYF.

This clonotype showed up many times. The CDR3: CASSFPPSEQFF. In DNA form, the CDR3 reads TGTGCCAGCAGCTTCCCCCCGAGCGAGCAGTTCTTC. The J gene is TRBJ2-1, the V gene TRBV7-2; D gene unclear. This CDR3 is 12 amino acids long. The V and J ends lost 3 bases and 10 bases respectively, with 10 bases between them. Germline CDR1 is SGHTA and CDR2 is FQGNSA.

V gene TRBV27 combines with J gene TRBJ2-5, with D tentatively TRBD1 or TRBD2 (6 bases each). V dropped 8 bases and J dropped 3 bases, with 22 bases sitting between them. CDR1 is MNHEY and CDR2 is SMNVEV in the germline V gene (reference sequence). The CDR3 totals 16 residues. CDR3 region: CASAGIGGRDEETQYF. CDR3 nucleotides: TGTGCCAGCGCGGGAATCGGGGGCCGTGACGAAGAGACCCAGTACTTC.

By its share, this clonotype is medium-sized. The J gene is TRBJ2-3, the V gene TRBV27; TRBD2 matches at 8 bases. Germline V gene lookup returns CDR1 MNHEY and CDR2 SMNVEV (reference sequence). This CDR3 has 17 amino acids. J lost 0 bases, V lost 5 bases, and 10 bases had no gene match. CDR3 in DNA: TGTGCCAGCAGTCCCCGGGGGGGATGGGGTAGCACAGATACGCAGTATTTT. Translated: CASSPRGGWGSTDTQYF.

The rearrangement links TRBV23-1 to TRBJ1-1, with D possibly matching TRBD1 (5 bases). TRBV23-1 falls under the ORF class, with uncertain function. The length of the CDR3 is 14 residues. Trimming cost V 2 bases and J 5 bases, with 12 bases left between them. The CDR3 bases are TGCGCCAGCAGTCAAGCCTCAGGGCGGACTGAAGCTTTCTTT. Its translation: CASSQASGRTEAFF.

The table lists this clonotype with a count of one. This rearrangement joins TRBV6-1 to TRBJ2-1; possible D gene TRBD2, 6 bases. The last part of the DNA fits TRBJ2-3 better; the J call may be wrong. From germline, CDR1 is MNHNS and CDR2 SASEGT. This CDR3 contains 14 residues. The CDR3 nucleotides read TGTGCGGGCAGTGGGGCTAGCGGCACAGATACGCAGTATTTT. Its translation is CAGSGASGTDTQYF.